This paragraph covers one TCR beta chain sequence. The data belong to a study of OX40 agonist ivuxolimab in advanced cancers. Repertoires were generated with immunoSEQ multiplex PCR, while TCRdb's copy carries only in-frame clones and drops some. The table shows roughly 74,000 clones, with over 80% occurring only once. The CDR3 covers 14 residues. The ends were cut back, 0 bases at V and 3 bases at J, with 9 bases in the middle. The germline V gene encodes CDR1 SGHDT and CDR2 YYEEEE. The receptor was isolated from an adult with an advanced solid tumor such as melanoma, head and neck, liver or kidney cancer. The gene calls are TRBV5-6 and TRBJ2-5; D is unresolved. This specimen consisted of CD4+ or CD8+ T cells sorted from blood, obtained in a trial of the OX40 agonist ivuxolimab. The CDR3 bases are TGTGCCAGCAGCTTGGCTCTAGTTAAAGAGACCCAGTACTTC. Amino acid sequence: CASSLALVKETQYF.